Following are 20 T cell receptor beta chains from one sample sequenced in a study of T cell repertoires in cytomegalovirus infection. Their specific antigens are unknown. TCRdb itself ran the reads through MiXCR, one entry per CDR3 protein. The profile shows roughly 120,000 distinct CDR3 sequences, around 10% of them singletons. Material for sequencing was PBMCs, sequenced either directly or after in vitro stimulation (not recorded which). These receptors were collected from a human donor in good health (CMV status not recorded). Some clones in this sample may be carry-over from other donors' samples.

The chain joins TRBV18 to TRBJ2-4, with TRBD1 as a possible D gene (6 bases). The CDR3 totals 20 residues. The V gene lost 1 base and the J gene lost 1 base, with 23 bases spanning the gap. Germline CDR1 and CDR2: KGHSH and LQKENI. DNA of the CDR3: TGTGCCAGCTCACCACTCCGACAGGCTACGGCTGTCCTCGCCAAAAACATTCAGTACTTC. Protein product: CASSPLRQATAVLAKNIQYF.

This clonotype occurred a few times. The chain has TRBV10-3 and TRBJ2-1, with 8 bases matching TRBD1. The CDR3 spans 14 residues. V lost 11 bases to trimming and J lost 5 bases; unmatched junction nucleotides: 11. Germline loops: CDR1 ENHRY, CDR2 SYGVKD. The CDR3 DNA is TGTGCCTCGAGGTTTGACAGGGGAGACAATGAGCAGTTCTTC. This codes for CASRFDRGDNEQFF.

V gene TRBV5-4 combines with J gene TRBJ2-5; D is uncertain. Trimming shortened V by 4 bases and J by 2 bases, and 9 bases separated the two germline ends. The length of the CDR3 is 13 residues. CDR1 and CDR2 (germline): SGHNT, YYREEE (reference sequence). The CDR3 DNA reads TGTGCCAGCAGCGCCAGTATACAAGAGACCCAGTACTTC. This codes for CASSASIQETQYF.

This clonotype came up many times. V gene TRBV4-1 combines with J gene TRBJ2-7; D uncertain. Trimming cost V 0 bases and J 0 bases, with 9 bases left between them. The length of the CDR3 is 15 residues. CDR1 and CDR2 from the germline V gene are MGHRA and YSYEKL. The CDR3 sequence is CASSQDGAGSYEQYF. Written as DNA, the CDR3 is TGCGCCAGCAGCCAAGATGGAGCAGGCTCCTACGAGCAGTACTTC.

This clonotype showed up just a few times. The chain combines TRBV7-2 with TRBJ2-7; D call uncertain. CDR3 size: 15 residues. Germline V gives CDR1 SGHTA, CDR2 FQGNSA. Trimming took 1 base from V and 6 from J, leaving 16 bases between them. The CDR3 DNA is TGTGCCAGCAGCTTAGTCCCAAAGGGCGGTTTCGAGCAGTACTTC. This encodes CASSLVPKGGFEQYF.

This clonotype was seen ten or more times. The chain combines TRBV29-1 with TRBJ1-6, with 10 nucleotides matching TRBD1. The germline CDR1 and CDR2 sequences are SQVTM and ANQGSEA. CDR3 length equals 15 residues. V shed 5 bases and J 10 bases; nucleotides not matched to a gene: 11. CDR3 nucleotide sequence: TGCAGCGTTAGTACCGGGACAGGGGTTTACTCACCCCTCCACTTT. Translation: CSVSTGTGVYSPLHF.

The chain employs TRBV6-5 and TRBJ1-1, with D maybe TRBD1 (5 bases). V was clipped by 5 bases and J by 2 bases, with 9 bases between them. The CDR3 contains 13 residues. The germline V gene encodes CDR1 MNHEY and CDR2 SVGAGI. The DNA of the CDR3 is TGTGCCAGCAGTAGGACAAGAAACACTGAAGCTTTCTTT. Its translation: CASSRTRNTEAFF.

The V gene is TRBV5-1, the J gene TRBJ1-1, with D unresolved. V lost 0 bases, J lost 10 bases, and 13 bases lay in between. Germline V gives CDR1 SGHRS, CDR2 YFSETQ. CDR3 length: 13 residues. The chain's CDR3 is CASSLEGAEGAFF. The CDR3 DNA follows: TGCGCCAGCAGCTTGGAAGGTGCGGAGGGAGCTTTCTTT.

J is TRBJ2-1 and V is TRBV4-1, with 13 bases aligning to TRBD2. The CDR3 runs to 18 residues. In germline, CDR1 is MGHRA, CDR2 YSYEKL. V gave up 4 bases and J gave up 0 bases; unmatched junction bases: 6. The CDR3 DNA follows: TGCGCCAGCAGCCTCGTGGGACTAGCGGGAAGCTCCTACAATGAGCAGTTCTTC. The encoded protein is CASSLVGLAGSSYNEQFF.

This clonotype was observed many times. This sequence joins TRBV20-1 and TRBJ2-5; D not certain. Looked up from germline, CDR1 is DFQATT and CDR2 is SNEGSKA (reference sequence). The length of the CDR3 is 14 residues. V lost 3 bases, J lost 5 bases, and 16 bases lay in between. The CDR3 DNA reads TGCAGTGCTAGGCCCCTCTCAGCTGGCGAGACCCAGTACTTC. Amino acid sequence: CSARPLSAGETQYF.

This clonotype was observed a handful of times. The chain is built from TRBV20-1 and TRBJ1-2; tentatively, D is TRBD1 (6 bases). The V end lost 3 bases, the J end lost 5 bases, and 16 bases lay between the germline ends. The CDR3 runs 14 residues. Germline CDR1 reads DFQATT; CDR2 reads SNEGSKA (reference sequence). The CDR3 DNA is TGCAGTGCTAGTGGGTCAGGGGAAGGTTATGGCTACACCTTC. Translated, it gives CSASGSGEGYGYTF.

This clonotype was detected many times. The chain links TRBV5-8 to TRBJ2-5, with 7 bases aligning to TRBD1. CDR1 and CDR2 from the germline V gene are SGHTS and YDEGEE. The V gene end was trimmed by 2 bases and the J gene end by 4 bases; junction bases not matched to a gene: 5. This CDR3 spans 14 amino acids. Here the CDR3 DNA reads TGTGCCAGCAGCTTCCGACAGGGTCTAGAGACCCAGTACTTC. Translation gives CASSFRQGLETQYF.

The chain combines TRBV6-8 with TRBJ2-3, with D uncertain. The CDR3 length is 15 residues. The germline gives CDR1 MNHGY, CDR2 SAAAGT. Trimming cost V 0 bases and J 4 bases, with 11 bases left between them. CDR3 bases: TGTGCCAGCAGTTACTCGATTGCTACCTCAGATACGCAGTATTTT. It is translated as CASSYSIATSDTQYF.

This clonotype was detected only a few times. This chain links TRBV28 with TRBJ1-1; D remains unclear. The CDR3 is 14 amino acids. V gave up 2 bases and J gave up 8 bases, with 15 bases separating them. Per the germline V gene, CDR1 is MDHEN and CDR2 is SYDVKM. The CDR3: CASSLATVIQEAFF. DNA for the CDR3: TGTGCCAGCAGTTTAGCAACTGTCATTCAAGAAGCTTTCTTT.

This clonotype occurred a few times. J is TRBJ2-5 and V is TRBV4-3; D not resolved. The V gene lost 0 bases and the J gene lost 5 bases, with 10 bases spanning the gap. The germline CDR1 and CDR2 sequences are LGHNA and YSLEER. The length of the CDR3 is 14 residues. The CDR3 protein is CASSQEYPRETQYF. The CDR3 region has the DNA TGCGCCAGCAGCCAAGAATACCCGCGGGAGACCCAGTACTTC.

The chain carries TRBV11-3 and TRBJ2-2; the match to TRBD1 covers 8 bases. The CDR3 runs 14 residues. CDR1 is SGHNT, CDR2 YENEEA, per germline. V lost 2 bases, J lost 7 bases, and 3 bases stayed unmatched. For the CDR3, the DNA is TGTGCCAGCAGCTTACAGGGGGCGGTCGGGGAGCTGTTTTTT. Residues: CASSLQGAVGELFF. The complete variable domain, with remaining parts taken from reference TRBV11-3 and TRBJ2-2, reads EAGVVQSPRYKIIEKKQPVAFWCNPISGHNTLYWYLQNLGQGPELLIRYENEEAVDDSQLPKDRFSAERLKGVDSTLKIQPAELGDSAVYLCASSLQGAVGELFFGEGSRLTVL.

Concerning this clonotype: This may be a read error: a much more frequent sequence differs by one nucleotide. The chain couples TRBV7-2 to TRBJ1-2; tentative D call: TRBD1 (6 bases). The CDR3 runs 12 residues. From germline, CDR1 is SGHTA and CDR2 FQGNSA. The CDR3 spells CASRPGQYVYTF. The CDR3 region has the DNA TGTGCCAGCAGGCCAGGACAGTATGTCTACACCTTC. Complete variable domain (other parts from reference TRBV7-2 and TRBJ1-2): GAGVSQSPSNKVTEKGKDVELRCDPISGHTALYWYRQSLGQGLEFLIYFQGNSAPDKSGLPSDRFSAERTGGSVSTLTIQRTQQEDSAVYLCASRPGQYVYTFGSGTRLTVV.

This clonotype was recorded a few times. V gene TRBV28 combines with J gene TRBJ1-2; possibly TRBD1 for D (5 bases). Germline CDR1 MDHEN, CDR2 SYDVKM. The V gene lost 8 bases and the J gene lost 1 base, with 14 bases spanning the gap. This CDR3 comprises 14 residues. The CDR3 DNA follows: TGTGCCAGCGTTTCCCGGGACCTTAACTATGGCTACACCTTC. Translating gives CASVSRDLNYGYTF.

This clonotype has just a few counts. The chain combines TRBV12-3 or TRBV12-4 with TRBJ2-2, with D perhaps TRBD1 or TRBD2 (5 bases each). CDR3 length equals 14 residues. V gave up 6 bases and J gave up 7 bases, with 15 bases separating them. As DNA, the CDR3 is TGTGCCAGCAGGGAGAGGGGATCAAGCGGGGAGCTGTTTTTT. Translation: CASRERGSSGELFF.

This clonotype was recorded many times. This chain uses TRBV25-1 with TRBJ2-2; D might be TRBD2 (6 bases). The CDR3 sequence is 14 residues long. CDR1 and CDR2 (germline): MGHDK, SYGVNS. V lost 5 bases and J 4 bases, leaving 11 bases between the germline ends. The CDR3 region has the DNA TGTGCCAGCAGTTATAGCGGAAGCACCGGGGAGCTGTTTTTT. Translation: CASSYSGSTGELFF.